The 2 T cell receptor beta chains listed next were all sequenced from one sample in a study of cytomegalovirus exposure and HLA in healthy donors. Primers included in the PCR were 60 Vbeta and 13 Jbeta primers. Using immunoSEQ multiplex PCR, the repertoire was profiled, and TCRdb retains in-frame clones only, with some absent. The table lists some 120,000 clones, with roughly 1% in the top ten. What was sequenced was PBMCs. Receptors were obtained from a man aged 18 to 29 in good health and CMV-seronegative.

The chain is built from TRBV7-6 and TRBJ2-5, with 8 bases fitting TRBD2. The V gene's germline CDR1 is SGHVS and CDR2 FNYEAQ. This CDR3 spans 15 amino acids. The trim removed 3 bases at V and 2 bases at J, leaving 5 bases unmatched. In nucleotides, the CDR3 is TGTGCCAGCAGCTTCGGGAGGGCGGGTCAAGAGACCCAGTACTTC. Protein: CASSFGRAGQETQYF.

V gene TRBV5-1 combines with J gene TRBJ1-6, with 10 bases fitting TRBD1. The CDR3 consists of 16 residues. CDR1 SGHRS and CDR2 YFSETQ come from the germline V gene. V lost 5 bases, J lost 7 bases, and 9 bases stayed unmatched. CDR3 sequence reads: CASSFDRGQGNSPLHF. CDR3 DNA sequence: TGCGCCAGCAGTTTCGACAGGGGGCAAGGAAATTCACCCCTCCACTTT.